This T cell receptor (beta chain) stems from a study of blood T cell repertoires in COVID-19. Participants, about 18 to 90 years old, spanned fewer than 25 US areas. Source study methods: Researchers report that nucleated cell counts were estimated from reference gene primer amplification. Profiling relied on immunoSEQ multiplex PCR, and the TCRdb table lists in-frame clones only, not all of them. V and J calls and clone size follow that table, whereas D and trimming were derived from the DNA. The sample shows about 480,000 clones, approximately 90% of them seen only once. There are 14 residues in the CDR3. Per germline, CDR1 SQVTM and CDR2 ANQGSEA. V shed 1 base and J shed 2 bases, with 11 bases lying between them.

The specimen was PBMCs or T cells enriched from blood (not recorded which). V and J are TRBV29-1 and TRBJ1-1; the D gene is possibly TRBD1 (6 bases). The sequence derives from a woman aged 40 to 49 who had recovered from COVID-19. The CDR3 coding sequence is TGCAGCGTTGAAGGCCGACAGGCAAACACTGAAGCTTTCTTT. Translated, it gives CSVEGRQANTEAFF.